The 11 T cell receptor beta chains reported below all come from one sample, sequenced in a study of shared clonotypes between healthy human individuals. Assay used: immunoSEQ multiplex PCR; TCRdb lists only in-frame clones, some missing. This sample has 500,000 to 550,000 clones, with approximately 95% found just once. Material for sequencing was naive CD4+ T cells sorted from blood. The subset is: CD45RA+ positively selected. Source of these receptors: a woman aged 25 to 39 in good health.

The CDR3: CASSPGLAGEKETQYF. The CDR3 DNA sequence: TGCGCCAGCAGCCCGGGACTAGCGGGCGAAAAAGAGACCCAGTACTTC. The chain employs TRBV5-1 and TRBJ2-5, with 12 nucleotides matching TRBD2. V lost 4 bases, J lost 3 bases, and 7 bases stayed unmatched. The length of the CDR3 is 16 residues. The V gene's germline CDR1 is SGHRS and CDR2 YFSETQ. Variable domain in full (rest from reference TRBV5-1 and TRBJ2-5): KAGVTQTPRYLIKTRGQQVTLSCSPISGHRSVSWYQQTPGQGLQFLFEYFSETQRNKGNFPGRFSGRQFSNSRSEMNVSTLELGDSALYLCASSPGLAGEKETQYFGPGTRLLVL.

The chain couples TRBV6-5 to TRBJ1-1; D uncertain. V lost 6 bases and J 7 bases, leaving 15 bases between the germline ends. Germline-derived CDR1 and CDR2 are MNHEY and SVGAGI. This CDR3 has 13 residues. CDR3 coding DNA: TGTGCCAGCAGCCCCTCTTGGACCGTTGAAGCTTTCTTT. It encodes CASSPSWTVEAFF.

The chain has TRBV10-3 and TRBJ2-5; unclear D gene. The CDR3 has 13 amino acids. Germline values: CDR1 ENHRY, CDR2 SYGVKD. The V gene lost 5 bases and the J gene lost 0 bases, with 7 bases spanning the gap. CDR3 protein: CAISLSYQETQYF. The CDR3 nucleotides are TGTGCCATCAGTCTCAGTTACCAAGAGACCCAGTACTTC.

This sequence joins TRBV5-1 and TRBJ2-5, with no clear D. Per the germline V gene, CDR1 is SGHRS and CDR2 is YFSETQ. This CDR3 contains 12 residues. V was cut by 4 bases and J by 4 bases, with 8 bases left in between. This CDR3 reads CASSPTGETQYF. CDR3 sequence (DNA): TGCGCCAGCAGCCCCACTGGAGAGACCCAGTACTTC.

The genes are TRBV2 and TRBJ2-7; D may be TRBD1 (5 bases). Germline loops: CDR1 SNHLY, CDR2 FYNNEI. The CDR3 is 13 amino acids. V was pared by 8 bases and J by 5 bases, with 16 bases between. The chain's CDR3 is CASGRKQGHEQYF. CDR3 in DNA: TGTGCCAGCGGTAGGAAGCAGGGCCACGAGCAGTACTTC.

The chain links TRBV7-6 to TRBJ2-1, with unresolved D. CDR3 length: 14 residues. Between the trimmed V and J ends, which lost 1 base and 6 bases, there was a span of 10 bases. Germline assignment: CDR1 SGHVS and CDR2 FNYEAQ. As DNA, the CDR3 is TGTGCCAGCAGCTTAGGCCTTAGCAGCAATGAGCAGTTCTTC. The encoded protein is CASSLGLSSNEQFF.

CDR3 nucleotide sequence: TGTGCCAGTAGTATTCCGGGAAGGGGCACCGGGGAGCTGTTTTTT. This gives the protein CASSIPGRGTGELFF. The chain has TRBV19 and TRBJ2-2; either TRBD1 or TRBD2 may supply D (5 bases each). From germline, CDR1 is LNHDA and CDR2 SQIVND (reference sequence). V lost 3 bases and J 4 bases, leaving 12 bases between the germline ends. The CDR3 sequence is 15 residues long. The full variable domain, with the rest looked up from reference TRBV19 and TRBJ2-2, is DGGITQSPKYLFRKEGQNVTLSCEQNLNHDAMYWYRQDPGQGLRLIYYSQIVNDFQKGDIAEGYSVSREKKESFPLTVTSAQKNPTAFYLCASSIPGRGTGELFFGEGSRLTVL.

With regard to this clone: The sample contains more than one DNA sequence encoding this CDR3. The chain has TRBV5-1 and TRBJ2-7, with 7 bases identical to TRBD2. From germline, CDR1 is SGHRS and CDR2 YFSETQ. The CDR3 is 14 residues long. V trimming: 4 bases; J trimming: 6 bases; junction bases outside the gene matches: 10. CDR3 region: CASSPGVAGGEQYF. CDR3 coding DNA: TGCGCCAGCAGCCCTGGGGTAGCGGGTGGCGAGCAGTACTTC.

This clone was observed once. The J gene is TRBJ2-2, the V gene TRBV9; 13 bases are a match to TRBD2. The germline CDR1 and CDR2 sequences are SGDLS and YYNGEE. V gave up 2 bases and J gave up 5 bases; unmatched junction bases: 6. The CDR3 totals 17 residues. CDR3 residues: CASSVGLAGVGTGELFF. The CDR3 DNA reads TGTGCCAGCAGCGTTGGACTAGCGGGAGTAGGAACCGGGGAGCTGTTTTTT.

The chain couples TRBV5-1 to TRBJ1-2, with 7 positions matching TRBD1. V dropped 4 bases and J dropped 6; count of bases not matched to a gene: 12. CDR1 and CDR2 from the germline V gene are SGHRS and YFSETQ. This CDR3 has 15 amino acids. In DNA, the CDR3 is TGCGCCAGCAGCATCGGGGTGGAAGGGGGCAATGGCTACACCTTC. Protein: CASSIGVEGGNGYTF.

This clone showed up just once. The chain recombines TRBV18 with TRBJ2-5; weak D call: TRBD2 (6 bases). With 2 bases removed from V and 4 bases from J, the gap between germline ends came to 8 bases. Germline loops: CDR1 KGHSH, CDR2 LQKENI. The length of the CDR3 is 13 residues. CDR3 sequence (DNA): TGTGCCAGCTCACCAGGGGAGGCAGAGACCCAGTACTTC. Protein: CASSPGEAETQYF.